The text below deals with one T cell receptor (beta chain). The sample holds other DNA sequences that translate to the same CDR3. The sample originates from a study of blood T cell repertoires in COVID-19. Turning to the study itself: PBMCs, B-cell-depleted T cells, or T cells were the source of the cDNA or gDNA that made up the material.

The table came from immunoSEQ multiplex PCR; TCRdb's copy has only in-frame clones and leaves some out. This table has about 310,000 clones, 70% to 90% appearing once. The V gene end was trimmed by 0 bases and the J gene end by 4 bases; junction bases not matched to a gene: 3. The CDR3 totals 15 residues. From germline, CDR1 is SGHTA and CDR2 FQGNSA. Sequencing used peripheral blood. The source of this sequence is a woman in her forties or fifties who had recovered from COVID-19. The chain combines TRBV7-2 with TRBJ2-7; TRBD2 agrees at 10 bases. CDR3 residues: CASSLASGGSYEQYF. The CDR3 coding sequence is TGTGCCAGCAGCTTAGCTAGCGGGGGGTCTTACGAGCAGTACTTC.